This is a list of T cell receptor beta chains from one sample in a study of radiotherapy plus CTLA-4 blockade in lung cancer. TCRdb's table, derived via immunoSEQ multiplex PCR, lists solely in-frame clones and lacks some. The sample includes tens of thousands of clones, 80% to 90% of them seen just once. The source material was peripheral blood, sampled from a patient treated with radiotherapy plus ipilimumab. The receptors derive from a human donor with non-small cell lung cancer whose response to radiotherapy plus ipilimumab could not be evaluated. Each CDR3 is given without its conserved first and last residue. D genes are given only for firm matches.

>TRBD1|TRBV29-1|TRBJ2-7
SVQTGSKQY
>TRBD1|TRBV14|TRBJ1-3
ASSQGPGRGPSGNTIY
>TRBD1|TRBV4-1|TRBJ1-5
ASSLSDRGNQPQH
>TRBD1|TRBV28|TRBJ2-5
ASSTPGQGQETQY
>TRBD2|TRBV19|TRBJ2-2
ASMREVRPAGELF
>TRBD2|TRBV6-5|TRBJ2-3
ASSSPRAGGTDTQY
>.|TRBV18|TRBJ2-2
ASSRPNTGELF
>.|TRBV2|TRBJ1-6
ASRDEGSNSPLH
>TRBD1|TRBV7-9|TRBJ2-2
ASSLRTGGSVSGELF
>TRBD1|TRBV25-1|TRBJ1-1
ASSAGGITEAF
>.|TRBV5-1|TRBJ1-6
ASSFQGLDSPLH
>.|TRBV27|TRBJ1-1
ASSLSTGNEAF
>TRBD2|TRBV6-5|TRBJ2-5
ASNIGGSRETQY
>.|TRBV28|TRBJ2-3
ASSPRLEYTQY
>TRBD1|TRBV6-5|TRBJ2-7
ASSYRFPGQGYEQY
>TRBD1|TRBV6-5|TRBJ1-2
ASSYSKSTGGGYT
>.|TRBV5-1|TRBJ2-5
ASSLAPGARRETQY
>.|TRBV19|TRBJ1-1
ASSPGAATEAF
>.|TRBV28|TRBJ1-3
ASTHYLDRGNTIY
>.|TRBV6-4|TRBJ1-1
ASSDETGLNTEAF
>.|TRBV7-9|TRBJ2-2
ASSLVQSSVGTGELF
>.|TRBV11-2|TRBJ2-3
ASSPGSTDTQY
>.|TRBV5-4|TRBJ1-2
ASGLPPGPANYGYT
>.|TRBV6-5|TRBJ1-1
ASSSAPRGGTEAF
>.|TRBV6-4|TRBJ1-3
ASSVPGDSQGNTIY
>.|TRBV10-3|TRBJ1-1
AISESSGHHTEAF
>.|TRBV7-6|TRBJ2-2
ASSLEGAPGGELF
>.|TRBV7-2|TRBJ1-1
ASSYGLRNTEAF
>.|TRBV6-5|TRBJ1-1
ASRTRGAATEAF
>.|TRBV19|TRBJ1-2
ASSGAGTGYGYT
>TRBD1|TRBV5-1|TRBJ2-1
ASSPQAGQDGYNEQF
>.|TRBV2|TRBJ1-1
ATTRAGLDSEAF
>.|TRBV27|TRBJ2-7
ASSLSQGSYEQY
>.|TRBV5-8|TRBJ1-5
ASSRLAKARVRRQPQH
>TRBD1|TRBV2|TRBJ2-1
ATTQGARAEQF
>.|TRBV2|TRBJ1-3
ASKTEGNTIY
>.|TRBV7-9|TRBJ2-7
ASSPLVEQY
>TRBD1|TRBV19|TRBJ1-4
ASGQGVREKLF
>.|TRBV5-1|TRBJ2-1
ASSLEAAMTEEGQF
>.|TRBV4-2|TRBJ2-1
ASSPRVGYNEQF
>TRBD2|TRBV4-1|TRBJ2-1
ASSTTPAGGAYNEQF
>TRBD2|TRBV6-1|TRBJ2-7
ATAGGGRASYEQY
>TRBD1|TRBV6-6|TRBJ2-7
ASSYSDRGEQY
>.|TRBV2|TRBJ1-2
ASSELTANYGYT
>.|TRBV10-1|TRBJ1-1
ASSSGSVTEAF